The 18 T cell receptor beta chains below come from one sample, sequenced in a study of T-cell reconstitution after alpha-beta-depleted transplantation in children. TCRbeta library construction was performed incorporating unique molecular identifiers. TCRdb reanalysed the PCR reads using MiXCR and keeps one entry per CDR3 protein. The sample lists about 980,000 distinct CDR3 sequences, about 26% seen once, with 25% to 35% in the top ten. The sequencing here drew on PBMCs, mostly from graft donor cells, taken 360 days after TCRalphabeta/CD19-depleted stem cell transplant. The source is a boy under two years old who had a stem cell transplant for SCID, so the T cells may come from the graft donor.

A few counts support this clonotype. Compared with germline, one end of the junction differs, possibly owing to a read error. The DNA of the CDR3 is TGTGCCAGCAGTGAAACTAGCGGGACAAGCCATTTT. This gives the protein CASSETSGTSHF. V and J are TRBV2 and TRBJ2-2, with TRBD2 matching over 10 bases. CDR1 is SNHLY and CDR2 is FYNNEI in the germline V gene. The CDR3 contains 12 residues.

This clonotype was found many times. V is TRBV20-1 and J is TRBJ2-5; D not resolved. This CDR3 spans 12 amino acids. The germline V gene has CDR1 DFQATT and CDR2 SNEGSKA (reference sequence). The V gene lost 1 base and the J gene lost 1 base, with 4 bases spanning the gap. The CDR3 DNA reads TGCAGTGCTAGAGGCAGCCAAGAGACCCAGTACTTC. Residues: CSARGSQETQYF.

CDR3 DNA sequence: TGCGCCAGCAGCTTGGCTTTTCGGCAGGGGACTTCCACCGGGGAGCTGTTTTTT. This translates into CASSLAFRQGTSTGELFF. The rearrangement joins TRBV5-1 to TRBJ2-2; D is tentatively TRBD1 or TRBD2 (6 bases each). Looked up from germline, CDR1 is SGHRS and CDR2 is YFSETQ. Trimming removed 0 bases at V and 4 bases at J, with 19 bases between. The CDR3 sequence is 18 residues long.

The chain has TRBV6-5 and TRBJ1-3, with TRBD1 as a possible D gene (5 bases). This CDR3 has 14 residues. Germline loops: CDR1 MNHEY, CDR2 SVGAGI. Trimming took off 4 bases at V and 3 bases at J, with 10 bases between the two ends. CDR3 nucleotides: TGTGCCAGCAGTTTTTGGGGCCGTGGAAACACCATATATTTT. It specifies CASSFWGRGNTIYF.

The rearrangement uses TRBV6-1 and TRBJ1-1; D unresolved. The V end was cut by 5 bases, the J end by 0 bases, with 13 bases between. The CDR3 consists of 15 residues. From germline, CDR1 is MNHNS and CDR2 SASEGT. This CDR3 reads CASSRLRQMNTEAFF. The CDR3 DNA reads as TGTGCCAGCAGTCGATTGAGGCAGATGAACACTGAAGCTTTCTTT.

The J gene is TRBJ2-1, the V gene TRBV20-1; 12 bases fit TRBD1. CDR1 is DFQATT and CDR2 is SNEGSKA in the germline V gene (reference sequence). The V segment lost 1 base and the J segment 9 bases; nucleotides outside the gene matches: 7. The CDR3 is 15 residues long. This chain's CDR3 is CSARAGTGGPGEQFF. The CDR3 DNA sequence: TGCAGTGCTAGAGCCGGGACAGGGGGCCCAGGTGAGCAGTTCTTC.

The V gene is TRBV5-1, the J gene TRBJ1-3; 7 bases agree with TRBD1. This CDR3 region has 15 residues. Trimming cost V 1 base and J 8 bases; bases outside gene matches: 9. Germline assignment: CDR1 SGHRS and CDR2 YFSETQ. The CDR3 region has the DNA TGCGCCAGCAGCTTGACGGGACAGCTGCTCGACACCATATATTTT. It specifies CASSLTGQLLDTIYF.

This clonotype was seen ten or more times. The rearrangement uses TRBV4-2 and TRBJ2-1; 8 nucleotides align to TRBD2. There are 20 residues in the CDR3. V was clipped by 4 bases and J by 1 base; unmatched bases: 18. Germline CDR1 and CDR2: LGHNA and YNFKEQ. DNA for the CDR3: TGTGCCAGCAGCCCCAGTCCCTATTCTCAACTAGCGGAGTCCTACAATGAGCAGTTCTTC. This translates into CASSPSPYSQLAESYNEQFF.

The chain employs TRBV6-2 or TRBV6-3 and TRBJ1-1; TRBD1 might be the D (5 bases). The CDR3 runs to 17 residues. CDR1 and CDR2 (germline): MNHEY, SVGEGT. Trimming shortened V by 2 bases and J by 5 bases, and 21 bases separated the two germline ends. In DNA form, the CDR3 reads TGTGCCAGCAGTTACCCCCTCCGGTGGGGCGGTAGGACTGAAGCTTTCTTT. It translates to CASSYPLRWGGRTEAFF.

V is TRBV6-5 and J is TRBJ2-7, with D tentatively TRBD2 (7 bases). Per germline, CDR1 MNHEY and CDR2 SVGAGI. This CDR3 comprises 12 residues. V was trimmed by 5 bases and J by 8 bases, leaving 13 bases between them. CDR3: CASSAAGAKQYF. The CDR3 DNA reads as TGTGCCAGCAGTGCCGCGGGGGCGAAGCAGTACTTC.

The chain is built from TRBV27 and TRBJ2-7, with D possibly TRBD1 on 6 matching bases. The CDR3 totals 14 residues. V was cut by 7 bases and J by 3 bases, with 16 bases left in between. From germline, CDR1 is MNHEY and CDR2 SMNVEV (reference sequence). CDR3 nucleotide sequence: TGTGCCAGCAAGGGAACAGGGCGCCACTACGAGCAGTACTTC. This sequence encodes CASKGTGRHYEQYF.

The chain uses TRBV28 and TRBJ2-7; TRBD1 aligns across 9 bases. The germline V gene encodes CDR1 MDHEN and CDR2 SYDVKM. The CDR3 spans 15 residues. J lost 4 bases, V lost 4 bases, and 8 bases had no gene match. The CDR3 DNA sequence: TGTGCCAGCAGTTCTTCCTGGGACAGGGCGTACGAGCAGTACTTC. This codes for CASSSSWDRAYEQYF. Drawing the rest from reference TRBV28 and TRBJ2-7, the complete variable domain is DVKVTQSSRYLVKRTGEKVFLECVQDMDHENMFWYRQDPGLGLRLIYFSYDVKMKEKGDIPEGYSVSREKKERFSLILESASTNQTSMYLCASSSSWDRAYEQYFGPGTRLTVT.

This clonotype appeared a few times. CDR3 protein: CASSQGAGGATDTQYF. DNA of the CDR3: TGTGCCAGCAGCCAAGGGGCGGGGGGTGCGACAGATACGCAGTATTTT. This chain links TRBV4-2 with TRBJ2-3; 8 bases align to TRBD2. The V gene end was trimmed by 1 base and the J gene end by 3 bases; junction bases not matched to a gene: 6. Germline lookup yields CDR1 LGHNA and CDR2 YNFKEQ. The CDR3 loop spans 16 amino acids.

J is TRBJ2-2 and V is TRBV3-1; TRBD2 aligns across 11 bases. The V gene end was trimmed by 4 bases and the J gene end by 5 bases; junction bases not matched to a gene: 6. The CDR3 is 16 residues long. Germline loops: CDR1 LGHDT, CDR2 YNNKEL (reference sequence). In DNA form, the CDR3 reads TGTGCCAGCAGCCTTAGGACTAGCGGGCGAACCGGGGAGCTGTTTTTT. Translation gives CASSLRTSGRTGELFF. Combining the CDR3 with reference TRBV3-1 and TRBJ2-2 gives the whole variable domain DTAVSQTPKYLVTQMGNDKSIKCEQNLGHDTMYWYKQDSKKFLKIMFSYNNKELIINETVPNRFSPKSPDKAHLNLHINSLELGDSAVYFCASSLRTSGRTGELFFGEGSRLTVL.

This clonotype was found a few times. V is TRBV9 and J is TRBJ2-1, with 10 bases that match TRBD1. V gave up 4 bases and J gave up 6 bases; unmatched junction bases: 4. CDR3 length: 14 amino acids. Per the germline V gene, CDR1 is SGDLS and CDR2 is YYNGEE. CDR3 in DNA: TGTGCCAGCAGCCCTTGGGACAGGGGCAATGAGCAGTTCTTC. Protein sequence: CASSPWDRGNEQFF. The full variable domain, in which reference TRBV9 and TRBJ2-1 provide the parts outside the CDR3, is DSGVTQTPKHLITATGQRVTLRCSPRSGDLSVYWYQQSLDQGLQFLIQYYNGEERAKGNILERFSAQQFPDLHSELNLSSLELGDSALYFCASSPWDRGNEQFFGPGTRLTVL.

This clonotype has ten or more counts. V and J are TRBV5-1 and TRBJ1-1; 7 bases fit TRBD1. In germline, CDR1 is SGHRS, CDR2 YFSETQ. Trimming cost V 2 bases and J 4 bases; bases outside gene matches: 8. The CDR3 has 15 residues. The CDR3 protein is CASSLFTGASTEAFF. The CDR3 DNA reads TGCGCCAGCAGCTTATTTACAGGGGCTAGCACTGAAGCTTTCTTT.

This clonotype was seen repeatedly, ten times or more. V and J are TRBV7-6 and TRBJ2-7, with 8 bases fitting TRBD1. Germline CDR1 is SGHVS and CDR2 is FNYEAQ. V dropped 1 base and J dropped 5; count of bases not matched to a gene: 7. The CDR3 is made up of 15 amino acids. The CDR3 sequence is CASSLVSGQGNEQYF. The CDR3 DNA is TGTGCCAGCAGCTTAGTGTCTGGACAGGGCAACGAGCAGTACTTC.

This rearrangement joins TRBV6-2 or TRBV6-3 to TRBJ2-2; 13 bases map to TRBD2. V gave up 6 bases and J gave up 4 bases; unmatched junction bases: 11. The V gene's germline CDR1 is MNHEY and CDR2 SVGEGT. The CDR3 consists of 18 residues. CDR3 in DNA: TGTGCCAGCAGGAACCCGGGACTAGCGGGGTCGGGCACCGGGGAGCTGTTTTTT. Protein product: CASRNPGLAGSGTGELFF.